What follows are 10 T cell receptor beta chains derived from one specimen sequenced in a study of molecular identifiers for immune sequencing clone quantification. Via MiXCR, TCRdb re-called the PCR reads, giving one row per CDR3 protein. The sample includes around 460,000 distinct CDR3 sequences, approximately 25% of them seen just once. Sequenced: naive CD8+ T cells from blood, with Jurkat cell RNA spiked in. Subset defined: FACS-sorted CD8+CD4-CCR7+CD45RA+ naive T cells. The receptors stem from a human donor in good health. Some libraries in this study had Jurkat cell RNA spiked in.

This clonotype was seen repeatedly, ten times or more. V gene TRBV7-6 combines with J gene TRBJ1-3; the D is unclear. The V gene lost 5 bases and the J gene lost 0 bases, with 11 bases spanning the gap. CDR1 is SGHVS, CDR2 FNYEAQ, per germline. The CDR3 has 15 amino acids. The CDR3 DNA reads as TGTGCCAGCAGCCCCGACTTAGGCTCTGGAAACACCATATATTTT. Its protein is CASSPDLGSGNTIYF. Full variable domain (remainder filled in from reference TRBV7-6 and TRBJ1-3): GAGVSQSPRYKVTKRGQDVALRCDPISGHVSLYWYRQALGQGPEFLTYFNYEAQQDKSGLPNDRFSAERPEGSISTLTIQRTEQRDSAMYRCASSPDLGSGNTIYFGEGSWLTVV.

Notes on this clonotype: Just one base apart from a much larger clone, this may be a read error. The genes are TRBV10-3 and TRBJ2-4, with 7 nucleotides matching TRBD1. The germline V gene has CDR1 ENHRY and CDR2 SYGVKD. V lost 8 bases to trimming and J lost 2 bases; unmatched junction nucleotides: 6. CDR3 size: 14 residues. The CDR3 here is CAIAEQGSKNIQYF. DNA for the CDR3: TGTGCCATCGCCGAACAGGGGTCCAAAAACATTCAGTACTTC.

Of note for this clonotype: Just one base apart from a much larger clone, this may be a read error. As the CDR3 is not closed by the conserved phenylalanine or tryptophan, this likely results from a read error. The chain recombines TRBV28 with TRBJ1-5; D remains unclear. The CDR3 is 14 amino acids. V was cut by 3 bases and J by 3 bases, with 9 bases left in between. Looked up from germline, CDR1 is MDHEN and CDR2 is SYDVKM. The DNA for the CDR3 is TGTGCCAGCAGTTTTGGGCTAATCAATCAGCCCCAGCATCTT. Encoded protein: CASSFGLINQPQHL.

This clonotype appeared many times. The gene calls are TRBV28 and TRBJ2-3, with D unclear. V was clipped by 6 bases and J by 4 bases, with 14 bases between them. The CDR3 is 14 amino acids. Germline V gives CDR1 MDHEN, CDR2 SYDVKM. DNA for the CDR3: TGTGCCAGCAGCCCGAGGAATCGGGCAGATACGCAGTATTTT. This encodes CASSPRNRADTQYF.

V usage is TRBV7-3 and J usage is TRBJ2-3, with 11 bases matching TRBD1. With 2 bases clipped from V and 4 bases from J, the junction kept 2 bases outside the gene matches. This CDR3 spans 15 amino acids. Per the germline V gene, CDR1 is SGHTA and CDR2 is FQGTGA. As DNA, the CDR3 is TGTGCCAGCAGCTTAGGGACAGGGGGGGCAGATACGCAGTATTTT. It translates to CASSLGTGGADTQYF.

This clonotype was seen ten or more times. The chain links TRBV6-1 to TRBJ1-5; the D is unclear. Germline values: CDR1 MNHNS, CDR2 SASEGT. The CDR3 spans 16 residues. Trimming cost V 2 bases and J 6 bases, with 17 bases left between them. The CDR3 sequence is CASSEPPQSIGQPQHF. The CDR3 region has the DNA TGTGCCAGCAGTGAACCCCCCCAGTCGATCGGTCAGCCCCAGCATTTT.

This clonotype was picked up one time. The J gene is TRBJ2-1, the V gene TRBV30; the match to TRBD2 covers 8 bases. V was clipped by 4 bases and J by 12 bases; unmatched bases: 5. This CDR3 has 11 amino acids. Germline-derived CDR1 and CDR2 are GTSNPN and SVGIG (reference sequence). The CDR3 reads CAWTGGGVQFF. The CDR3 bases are TGTGCCTGGACCGGGGGGGGTGTGCAGTTCTTC.

In nucleotides, the CDR3 is TGTGCCAGCAGCTTGGGGAGTGTAATAGGGGTCCGGCGGGATGAGCAGTTCTTC. Translated: CASSLGSVIGVRRDEQFF. The chain has TRBV5-4 and TRBJ2-1; either TRBD1 or TRBD2 may fit D (5 bases each). Trimming left V 0 bases short and J 8 bases short, with 24 bases between. Germline CDR1 SGHNT, CDR2 YYREEE (reference sequence). This CDR3 has 18 residues.

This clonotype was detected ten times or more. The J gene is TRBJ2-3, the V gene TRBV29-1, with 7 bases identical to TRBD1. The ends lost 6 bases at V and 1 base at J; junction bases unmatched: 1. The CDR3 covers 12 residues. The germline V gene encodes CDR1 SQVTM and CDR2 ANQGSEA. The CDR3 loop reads CSVTGGTDTQYF. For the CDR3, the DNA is TGCAGCGTCACAGGGGGCACAGATACGCAGTATTTT.

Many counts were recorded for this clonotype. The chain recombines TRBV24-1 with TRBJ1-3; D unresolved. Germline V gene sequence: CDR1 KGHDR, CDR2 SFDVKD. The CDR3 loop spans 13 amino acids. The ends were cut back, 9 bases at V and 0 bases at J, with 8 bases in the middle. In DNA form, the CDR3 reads TGTGCCACCGTTCCGAGCTCTGGAAACACCATATATTTT. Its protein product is CATVPSSGNTIYF.